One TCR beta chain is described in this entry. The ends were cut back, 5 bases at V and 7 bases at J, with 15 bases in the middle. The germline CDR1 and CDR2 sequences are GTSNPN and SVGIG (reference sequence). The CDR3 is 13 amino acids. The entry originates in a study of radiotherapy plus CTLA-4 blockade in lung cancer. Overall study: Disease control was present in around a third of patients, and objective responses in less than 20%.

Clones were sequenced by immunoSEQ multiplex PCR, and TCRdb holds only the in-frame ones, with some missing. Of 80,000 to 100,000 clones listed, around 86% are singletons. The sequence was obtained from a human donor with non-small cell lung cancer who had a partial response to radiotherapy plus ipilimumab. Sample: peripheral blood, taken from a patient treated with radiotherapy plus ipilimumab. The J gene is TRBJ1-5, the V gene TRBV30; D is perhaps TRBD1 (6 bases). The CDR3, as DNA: TGTGCCTGGCAGCGGGAGGGGGGACAGCCCCAGCATTTT. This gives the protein CAWQREGGQPQHF.